A single sample gave rise to the 8 T cell receptor beta chains below, sequenced in a study of blood T cell repertoires in COVID-19. Measured with immunoSEQ multiplex PCR; TCRdb has only the in-frame clones, and not every one. Among 200,000 to 300,000 clones listed, around 85% were seen once. Input material: peripheral blood. These TCRs come from a man over 45 with COVID-19, enrolled during active disease.

This chain links TRBV6-5 with TRBJ2-7; possible D gene TRBD2, 5 bases. V was cut by 2 bases and J by 9 bases, with 17 bases left in between. The CDR3 contains 14 residues. The V gene's germline CDR1 is MNHEY and CDR2 SVGAGI. The CDR3 reads CASSYLSEGPGQYF. In nucleotides, the CDR3 is TGTGCCAGCAGTTACCTTTCAGAGGGCCCCGGGCAGTACTTC.

This chain uses TRBV6-1 with TRBJ2-1; perhaps TRBD2 as D (5 bases). V was pared by 3 bases and J by 0 bases, with 12 bases between. Per the germline V gene, CDR1 is MNHNS and CDR2 is SASEGT. CDR3 length: 16 residues. The CDR3 nucleotides read TGTGCCAGCAGTGATCTGACGGGGAGCTCCTACAATGAGCAGTTCTTC. This gives the protein CASSDLTGSSYNEQFF.

The J gene is TRBJ2-1, the V gene TRBV5-1; D may be TRBD2 (5 bases). Germline V gives CDR1 SGHRS, CDR2 YFSETQ. The CDR3 sequence is 15 residues long. V lost 3 bases and J 8 bases, leaving 18 bases between the germline ends. The CDR3 loop is CASSSGFSGVHEQFF. The CDR3 nucleotides are TGCGCCAGCAGCTCTGGGTTTTCCGGGGTCCATGAGCAGTTCTTC.

This chain connects TRBV6-1 to TRBJ1-5, with D maybe TRBD1 (6 bases). The CDR3 extends over 16 amino acids. Germline CDR1 and CDR2: MNHNS and SASEGT. With 2 bases removed from V and 4 bases from J, the gap between germline ends came to 15 bases. CDR3 amino acids: CASSELYTGPNQPQHF. The CDR3 DNA reads as TGTGCCAGCAGTGAATTATATACAGGGCCAAATCAGCCCCAGCATTTT.

This rearrangement joins TRBV7-8 to TRBJ2-7; 9 bases are a match to TRBD2. The germline V gene has CDR1 SGHVS and CDR2 FQNEAQ. With V trimmed by 1 base and J by 0 bases, 10 bases remained unmatched. The CDR3 sequence is 18 residues long. Here the CDR3 reads CASSLVPSGVPFSYEQYF. For the CDR3, the DNA is TGTGCCAGCAGCTTAGTTCCTAGCGGGGTCCCCTTCTCCTACGAGCAGTACTTC.

The chain uses TRBV19 and TRBJ2-2; no clear D. The CDR3 consists of 15 residues. Germline V CDR1 and CDR2: LNHDA, SQIVND (reference sequence). V gave up 7 bases and J gave up 0 bases, with 12 bases separating them. In nucleotides, the CDR3 is TGTGCCAGTACCGCGACACGGACGAACACCGGGGAGCTGTTTTTT. Translation gives CASTATRTNTGELFF.

The chain couples TRBV2 to TRBJ1-3; 8 nucleotides align to TRBD1. The CDR3 is 14 amino acids. The V and J ends lost 5 bases and 4 bases, in that order; junction bases with no gene match: 4. Germline assignment: CDR1 SNHLY and CDR2 FYNNEI. The CDR3 DNA reads TGTGCCAGCAGTTTACAGGGGGTCGGAAACACCATATATTTT. This codes for CASSLQGVGNTIYF.

V is TRBV7-9 and J is TRBJ1-1, with D perhaps matching TRBD1 (6 bases). The CDR3 loop spans 13 amino acids. Germline V gene lookup returns CDR1 SEHNR and CDR2 FQNEAQ (reference sequence). The V gene lost 5 bases and the J gene lost 2 bases, with 9 bases spanning the gap. In DNA, the CDR3 is TGTGCCAGCAGCCTACAGGGCAACACTGAAGCTTTCTTT. It codes for CASSLQGNTEAFF.